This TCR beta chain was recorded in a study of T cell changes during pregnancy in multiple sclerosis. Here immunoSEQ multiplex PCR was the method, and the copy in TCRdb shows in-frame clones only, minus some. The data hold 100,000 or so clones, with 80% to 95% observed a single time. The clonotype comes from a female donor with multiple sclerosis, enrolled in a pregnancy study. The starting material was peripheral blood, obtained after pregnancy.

This CDR3 reads CASRGGLAVNNEQFF. The CDR3 region has the DNA TGCGCCAGCAGGGGGGGACTAGCGGTCAACAATGAGCAGTTCTTC. The V gene is TRBV5-1, the J gene TRBJ2-1, with 11 nucleotides matching TRBD2. Germline CDR1 reads SGHRS; CDR2 reads YFSETQ. The CDR3 loop spans 15 amino acids. The V segment lost 5 bases and the J segment 5 bases; nucleotides outside the gene matches: 6.